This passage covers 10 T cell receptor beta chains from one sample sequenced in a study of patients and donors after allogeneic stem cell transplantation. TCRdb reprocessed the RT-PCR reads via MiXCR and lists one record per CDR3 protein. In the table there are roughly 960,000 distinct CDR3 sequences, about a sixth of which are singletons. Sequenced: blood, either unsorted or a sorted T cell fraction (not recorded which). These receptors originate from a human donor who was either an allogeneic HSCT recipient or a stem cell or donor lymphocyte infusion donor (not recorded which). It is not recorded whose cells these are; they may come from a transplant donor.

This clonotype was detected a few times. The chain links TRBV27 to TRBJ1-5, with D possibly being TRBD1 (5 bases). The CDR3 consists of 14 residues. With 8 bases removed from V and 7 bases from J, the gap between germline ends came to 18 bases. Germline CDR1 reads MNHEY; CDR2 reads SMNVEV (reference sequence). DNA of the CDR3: TGTGCCAGCCGAACCGGGACCCAGGGACAGCCCCAGCATTTT. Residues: CASRTGTQGQPQHF.

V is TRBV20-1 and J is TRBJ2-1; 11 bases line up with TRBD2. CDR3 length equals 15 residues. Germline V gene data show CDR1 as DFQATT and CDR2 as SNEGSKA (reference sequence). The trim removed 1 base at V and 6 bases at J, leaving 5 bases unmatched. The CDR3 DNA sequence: TGCAGTGCTAGAGGACTAGCGGGATTCCGCAATGAGCAGTTCTTC. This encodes CSARGLAGFRNEQFF.

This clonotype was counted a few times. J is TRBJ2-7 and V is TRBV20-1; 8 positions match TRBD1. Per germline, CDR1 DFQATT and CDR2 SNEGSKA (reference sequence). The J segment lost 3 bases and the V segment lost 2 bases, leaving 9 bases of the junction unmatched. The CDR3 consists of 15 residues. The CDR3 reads CSARPGQGVGYEQYF. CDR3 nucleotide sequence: TGCAGTGCTAGACCAGGACAGGGAGTGGGCTACGAGCAGTACTTC.

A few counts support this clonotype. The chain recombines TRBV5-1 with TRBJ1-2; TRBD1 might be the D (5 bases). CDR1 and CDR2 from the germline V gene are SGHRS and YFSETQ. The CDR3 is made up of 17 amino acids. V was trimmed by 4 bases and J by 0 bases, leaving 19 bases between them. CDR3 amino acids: CASSPGGGAATNYGYTF. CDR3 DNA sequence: TGCGCCAGCAGCCCTGGCGGTGGGGCTGCTACTAACTATGGCTACACCTTC.

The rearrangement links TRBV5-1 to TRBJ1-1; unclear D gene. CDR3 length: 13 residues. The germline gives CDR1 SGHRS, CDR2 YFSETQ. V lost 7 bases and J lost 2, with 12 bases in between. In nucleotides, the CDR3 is TGCGCCAGCTCCCGTGAAAGCAACACTGAAGCTTTCTTT. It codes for CASSRESNTEAFF.

Here the CDR3 DNA reads TGTGCCAGCAGGACAGGGGTTGCCTACAATGAGCAGTTCTTC. Amino acid sequence: CASRTGVAYNEQFF. V usage is TRBV2 and J usage is TRBJ2-1; 8 nucleotides align to TRBD1. CDR3 length equals 14 residues. With V trimmed by 6 bases and J by 2 bases, 3 bases remained unmatched. CDR1 is SNHLY, CDR2 FYNNEI, per germline.

The CDR3 sequence is CASSGQGYVEQYF. The CDR3 coding sequence is TGTGCCAGCAGTGGACAGGGGTACGTCGAGCAGTACTTC. This sequence joins TRBV6-2 or TRBV6-3 and TRBJ2-7, with 9 bases identical to TRBD1. The J segment lost 6 bases and the V segment lost 5 bases, leaving 5 bases of the junction unmatched. This CDR3 region has 13 residues. In germline, CDR1 is MNHEY, CDR2 SVGEGT.

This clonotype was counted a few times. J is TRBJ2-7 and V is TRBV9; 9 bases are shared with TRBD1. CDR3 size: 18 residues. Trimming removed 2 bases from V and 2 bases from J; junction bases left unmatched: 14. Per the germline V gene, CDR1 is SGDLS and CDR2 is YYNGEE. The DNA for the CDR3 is TGTGCCAGCAGCGTGGGACCCCCACTACAGGGGGCGACCTACGAGCAGTACTTC. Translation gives CASSVGPPLQGATYEQYF.

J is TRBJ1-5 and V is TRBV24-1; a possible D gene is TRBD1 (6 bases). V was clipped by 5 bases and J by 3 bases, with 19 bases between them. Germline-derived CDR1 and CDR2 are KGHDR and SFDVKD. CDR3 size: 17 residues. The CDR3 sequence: CATSAPGGGGFNQPQHF. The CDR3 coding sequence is TGTGCCACCAGTGCGCCCGGGGGGGGCGGTTTCAATCAGCCCCAGCATTTT.

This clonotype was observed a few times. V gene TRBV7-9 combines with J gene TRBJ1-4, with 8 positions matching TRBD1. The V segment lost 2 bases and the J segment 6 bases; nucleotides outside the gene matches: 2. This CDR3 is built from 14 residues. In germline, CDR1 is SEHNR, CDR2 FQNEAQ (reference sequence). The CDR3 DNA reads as TGTGCCAGCAGCTTACGGACAGGGCATGAAAAACTGTTTTTT. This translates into CASSLRTGHEKLFF.